This is a list of T cell receptor beta chains from one sample in a study of T cells after somatic rescue of genetic block. Assay: immunoSEQ multiplex PCR; the TCRdb copy retains only in-frame clones and omits some. Of around 100,000 clones in the sample, about nine tenths were seen once. The sequenced sample consisted of peripheral blood mononuclear cells (PBMCs). The source of these receptors is a woman aged 18-29 years. Each CDR3 is given with its conserved first and last residue. The order of the fields is J gene, D gene, clone size, V gene, CDR3 protein, CDR3 DNA. A D gene is named only where the DNA matches it firmly. Some rows have no size entry. The others give once, few or many, or a class for an expanded clone.

>TRBJ1-5|-|-|TRBV19
CASPHQPQHF
TGTGCCAGTCCACACCAGCCCCAGCATTTT
>TRBJ2-5|TRBD1|-|TRBV18
CASSPRDSLETQYF
TGTGCCAGCTCACCCCGGGACAGTTTAGAGACCCAGTACTTC
>TRBJ1-2|-|-|TRBV6-5
CATYYLQGGYTF
TGTGCCACCTACTACCTACAGGGTGGCTACACCTTC
>TRBJ2-3|-|-|TRBV5-1
CASSLEPAGARNTQYF
TGCGCCAGCAGCTTGGAGCCGGCCGGGGCGCGAAATACGCAGTATTTT
>TRBJ1-2|-|-|TRBV27
CASSPLGRRRHGYTF
TGTGCCAGCAGTCCTTTGGGACGGCGGCGGCATGGCTACACCTTC
>TRBJ1-5|TRBD1|-|TRBV19
CASSPGTGDQPQHF
TGTGCCAGTAGTCCCGGGACAGGGGATCAGCCCCAGCATTTT
>TRBJ2-1|-|-|TRBV6-6
CASSFLHGEQFF
TGTGCCAGCAGTTTCCTCCACGGTGAGCAGTTCTTC
>TRBJ2-7|TRBD1|-|TRBV2
CASSEVDRGTDEQYF
TGTGCCAGCAGTGAAGTGGACAGGGGGACGGACGAGCAGTACTTC
>TRBJ1-2|-|-|TRBV21-1
CASSKVGGKNYGYTF
TGTGCCAGCAGCAAAGTCGGAGGGAAGAACTATGGCTACACCTTC
>TRBJ2-1|-|-|TRBV13
CASSPAYSPYNEQFF
TGTGCCAGCAGCCCCGCATATTCTCCCTACAATGAGCAGTTCTTC
>TRBJ1-2|TRBD1|-|TRBV19
CASTQGGESGGYTF
TGTGCCAGTACCCAGGGGGGGGAGTCGGGCGGCTACACCTTC
>TRBJ2-7|-|-|TRBV27
CASSLRTGSYEQYF
TGTGCCAGCAGTTTACGGACGGGCTCCTACGAGCAGTACTTC
>TRBJ2-7|-|-|TRBV7-8
CASSLGQINSYEQYF
TGTGCCAGCAGCCTTGGACAGATCAACTCCTACGAGCAGTACTTC
>TRBJ1-4|-|once|TRBV25-1
CASFGKLFF
TGTGCCAGCTTCGGTAAACTGTTTTTT
>TRBJ1-2|-|-|TRBV7-2
CASSFSGIRDGGYTF
TGTGCCAGCAGCTTTTCAGGGATCCGAGACGGGGGCTACACCTTC
>TRBJ2-7|TRBD2|once|TRBV5-6
CASSLALTSGDF
TGTGCCAGCAGCTTGGCCTTGACTAGCGGGGATTTC
>TRBJ2-7|TRBD1|-|TRBV29-1
CSVGQGIGEQYF
TGCAGCGTTGGACAGGGAATTGGCGAGCAGTACTTC
>TRBJ2-1|-|once|TRBV9
CASSVVEGVNEQFF
TGTGCCAGCAGCGTAGTAGAAGGGGTCAATGAGCAGTTCTTC
>TRBJ1-2|TRBD1|-|TRBV4-3
CASSQGPGTAGYGYTF
TGCGCCAGCAGCCAAGGACCAGGGACAGCTGGCTATGGCTACACCTTC
>TRBJ1-6|-|-|TRBV5-1
CASSPDKSSYNSPLHF
TGCGCCAGCAGCCCTGACAAGAGCTCCTATAATTCACCCCTCCACTTT
>TRBJ2-7|-|-|TRBV6-1
CASSNIGGAVEGQYF
TGTGCCAGCAGCAACATAGGGGGGGCGGTGGAAGGGCAGTACTTC
>TRBJ2-2|-|-|TRBV5-4
CASSLDRRTGELFF
TGTGCCAGCAGCTTGGACCGGAGGACCGGGGAGCTGTTTTTT
>TRBJ2-1|-|once|TRBV7-9
CASSISTLYNEQFF
TGTGCCAGCAGCATATCGACACTATACAATGAGCAGTTCTTC
>TRBJ1-2|-|-|TRBV15
CATSRDAWVTAVPGGYTF
TGTGCCACCAGCAGAGATGCCTGGGTAACGGCAGTCCCGGGGGGCTACACCTTC
>TRBJ2-7|-|-|TRBV7-9
CASSLVDRLPYEQYF
TGTGCCAGCAGCTTGGTCGACAGGCTACCCTACGAGCAGTACTTC
>TRBJ2-1|TRBD2|-|TRBV18
CASSPTSGGDKMVQFF
TGTGCCAGCTCACCAACGAGCGGGGGGGACAAAATGGTGCAGTTCTTC
>TRBJ1-1|-|-|TRBV19
CASSIRVGASEAFF
TGTGCCAGTAGTATAAGGGTAGGAGCATCTGAAGCTTTCTTT
>TRBJ1-5|TRBD1|-|TRBV7-9
CASSEGQSNQPQHF
TGTGCCAGCAGCGAGGGACAGAGCAATCAGCCCCAGCATTTT
>TRBJ2-3|-|-|TRBV7-9
CASSLEVLTDTQYF
TGTGCCAGCAGCTTAGAGGTCCTCACAGATACGCAGTATTTT
>TRBJ1-2|TRBD1|-|TRBV30
CAWRPPRTGGYGYTF
TGTGCCTGGAGACCCCCGAGGACAGGGGGCTATGGCTACACCTTC